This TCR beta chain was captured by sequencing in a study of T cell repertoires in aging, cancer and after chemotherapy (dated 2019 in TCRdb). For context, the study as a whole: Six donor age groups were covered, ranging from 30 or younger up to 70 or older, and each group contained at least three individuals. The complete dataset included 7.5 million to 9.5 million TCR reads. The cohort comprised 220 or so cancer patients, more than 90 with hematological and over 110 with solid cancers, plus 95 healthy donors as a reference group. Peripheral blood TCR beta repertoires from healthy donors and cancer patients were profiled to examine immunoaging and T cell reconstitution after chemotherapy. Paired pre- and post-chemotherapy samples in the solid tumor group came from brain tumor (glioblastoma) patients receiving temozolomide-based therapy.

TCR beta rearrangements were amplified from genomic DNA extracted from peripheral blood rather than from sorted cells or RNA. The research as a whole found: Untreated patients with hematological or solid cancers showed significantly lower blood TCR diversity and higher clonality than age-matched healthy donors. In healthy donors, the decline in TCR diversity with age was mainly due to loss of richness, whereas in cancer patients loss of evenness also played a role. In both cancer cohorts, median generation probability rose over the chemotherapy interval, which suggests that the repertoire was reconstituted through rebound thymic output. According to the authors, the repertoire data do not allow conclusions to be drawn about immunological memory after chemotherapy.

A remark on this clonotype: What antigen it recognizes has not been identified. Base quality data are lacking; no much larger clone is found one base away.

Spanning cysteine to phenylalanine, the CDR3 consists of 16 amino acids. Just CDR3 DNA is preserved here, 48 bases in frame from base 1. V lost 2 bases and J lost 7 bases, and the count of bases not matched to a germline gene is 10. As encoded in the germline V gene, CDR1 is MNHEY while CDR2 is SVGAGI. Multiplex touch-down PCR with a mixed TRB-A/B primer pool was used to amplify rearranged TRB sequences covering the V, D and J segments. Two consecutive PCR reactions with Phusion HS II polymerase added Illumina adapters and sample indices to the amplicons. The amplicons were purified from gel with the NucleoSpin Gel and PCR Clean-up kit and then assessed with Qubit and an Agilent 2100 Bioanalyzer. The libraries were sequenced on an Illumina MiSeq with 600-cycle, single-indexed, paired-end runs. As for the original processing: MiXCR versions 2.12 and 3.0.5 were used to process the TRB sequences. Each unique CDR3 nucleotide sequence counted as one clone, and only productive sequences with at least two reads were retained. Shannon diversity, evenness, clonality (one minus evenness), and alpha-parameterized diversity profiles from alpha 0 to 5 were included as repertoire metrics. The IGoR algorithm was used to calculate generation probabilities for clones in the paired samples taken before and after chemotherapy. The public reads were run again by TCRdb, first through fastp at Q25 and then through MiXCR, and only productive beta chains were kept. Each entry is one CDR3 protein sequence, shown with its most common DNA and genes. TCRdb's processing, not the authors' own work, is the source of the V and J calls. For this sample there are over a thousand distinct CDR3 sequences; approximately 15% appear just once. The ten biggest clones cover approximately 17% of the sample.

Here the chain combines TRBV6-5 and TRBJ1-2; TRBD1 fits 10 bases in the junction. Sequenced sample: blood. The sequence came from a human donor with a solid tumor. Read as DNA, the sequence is TGTGCCAGCAGTTACCACACCGGGACAGGGGACGGTGGCTACACCTTC. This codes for CASSYHTGTGDGGYTF.